The entry below gives a single T cell receptor (beta chain) sequence along with its context. It has no known antigen specificity. No base quality values were provided; no much bigger clone lies one nucleotide off. The record originates from a study of blood T cells in healthy people across ages (dated by TCRdb to about 2015). Regarding the complete study: In model experiments, template switching captured about one uniquely barcoded TCR beta cDNA molecule for every two T cells. The study measured age-related changes in TCR beta repertoire diversity using deep sequencing normalized with unique cDNA molecular identifiers. The donors were split into four age groups: young (average 16 years), middle-aged (about 40), aged (over 55) and long-lived (roughly 80). Two additional independent replicas of 1 million unique cDNA reads from the same blood draw were analyzed for two donors (one aged 18 to 30 and one aged 80 or older). Broad study findings and their caveats: Because profiling used bulk unsorted PBMCs, naive and antigen-experienced compartments could not be compared conclusively. Observed TCR beta diversity per million T cells fell roughly linearly with age, and a significant reduction was already apparent by age around 39. Estimates of total diversity from one million sequenced T cells were regarded as lower bounds and underestimates. There was a strong correlation between observed TCR beta diversity and the percentage of naive T cells measured by flow cytometry. Compared with the aged group, the long-lived group had more naive CD4+ T cells, fewer expanded clones and increased TCR diversity, suggesting age selection. Because donor CMV infection status was unknown, age-related changes in expanded clonotypes were potentially confounded.

The CDR3 measures 16 amino acids from cysteine to phenylalanine. Of all the DNA, just the CDR3 is kept, 48 bases in frame from base 1. Relative to germline, V is 2 bases shorter and J is 0 bases shorter, with 11 bases between their ends. According to the germline V gene, CDR1 reads MNHNS and CDR2 reads SASEGT. Libraries were made using 5' RACE. The instrument was an Illumina HiSeq 2500. The second PCR ran for about 7 to 11 cycles and used a J-beta primer mix along with a sample-barcoded 5' primer. Each TCR beta cDNA molecule received a unique molecular identifier from a template-switch 5' adaptor carrying 12 random nucleotides. At least 2.5 million CDR3-containing paired-end reads were obtained from each sample. First-strand cDNA synthesis was performed from all RNA using the Mint cDNA synthesis kit, with priming by a TRBC-specific oligonucleotide. After uracil-DNA glycosylase treatment, a first 18-cycle PCR used universal primers M1SS and BC2_uni_R on all cDNA. Regarding the original processing steps: For normalization, 1 million high-quality reads, each with a distinct molecular identifier, were randomly selected from each sample. Instead of being binned into consensus sequences, reads that shared molecular identifiers were thrown out. MiTCR, run with a Q25 quality threshold and the strictest error-elimination algorithm, handled CDR3 identification, clonotype clustering and error correction. A nonparametric unseen species model using Euler transformation provided a lower-bound estimate of total TCR beta diversity. The raw public reads went through TCRdb reprocessing: fastp at Q25, MiXCR clone calling, in-frame beta chains kept. Each entry merges the rows of one CDR3 protein and shows their most common DNA and genes. Clone size and V and J calls follow TCRdb, not the original study. The sample table shows around 1,000,000 distinct CDR3 sequences, and less than 25% are seen once. The ten largest clones add up to about 0.69% of the sample.

Donors were 39 systemically healthy Caucasian individuals from Russia aged 6 to 90 years. Each donor gave roughly 9 milliliters of peripheral blood, drawn into EDTA-treated Vacutainer tubes. PBMCs were isolated by Ficoll-Paque density-gradient centrifugation, with at least 6 million obtained per sample. Total RNA was extracted from PBMCs with Trizol reagent, with at least 6 micrograms obtained per sample. For every donor, an aliquot of PBMCs went through flow cytometry to measure the percentages of naive CD45RAhigh/CD27high T cells. In addition, the sample was reused for a study of T cells of mothers and their children. The second publication reports: Donors were nine systemically healthy Caucasian individuals: three mothers and their six children. cDNA synthesis consumed the entire amount of extracted RNA, loaded at about 1.6 ug RNA in each 15 ul reaction. In the second PCR, the M1S primer added sample barcodes and 2-4 random nucleotides. Over 9 million TCR beta CDR3 reads came from each mother, compared with around 3 million reads from each child. In both related and unrelated pairs, thymic selection shapes the output of TCR recombination in a similar way, with inherited differences having only a minor effect. Normalized repertoire overlap in related mother-child pairs was always slightly higher than in unrelated mother-child pairs, but the difference was never significant. With a sensitivity of about 100 clones per million clonotypes, no persistent microchimeric T cell clones were detected. To look for features that set related mother-child pairs apart from unrelated individuals, the researchers ran deep NGS to compare the TCR beta repertoires of mothers and children. Mothers averaged about 37 +/- 4 years of age and children averaged roughly 11 +/- 4 years. After adapters were ligated using NEBNext reagents, the libraries underwent 100+100 nt paired-end sequencing on an Illumina HiSeq 2000. To prevent cross-contamination, the mother and child libraries were prepared one month apart and sequenced in separate runs. For each donor, between roughly 500,000 and 2,100,000 distinct TCR beta clonotypes were identified. Naive TCR beta clonotypes were estimated from low-frequency clonotypes matched to each donor's FACS-determined naive share, without sorting.

This TCR was sampled from a girl aged 2 to 9 in good health. Sample: blood. The chain joins TRBV6-1 to TRBJ1-5, with no confident D gene call. The DNA sequence is given as TGTGCCAGCAGTGAACCGACGGTGACTAGCAATCAGCCCCAGCATTTT. Translation gives CASSEPTVTSNQPQHF.